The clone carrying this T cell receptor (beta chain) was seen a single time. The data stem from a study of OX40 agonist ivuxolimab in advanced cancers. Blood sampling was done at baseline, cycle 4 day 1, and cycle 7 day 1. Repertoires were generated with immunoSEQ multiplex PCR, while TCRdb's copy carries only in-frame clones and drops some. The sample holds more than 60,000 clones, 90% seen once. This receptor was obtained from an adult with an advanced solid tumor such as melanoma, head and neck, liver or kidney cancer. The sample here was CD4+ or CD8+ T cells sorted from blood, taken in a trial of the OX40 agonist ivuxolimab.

As DNA, the CDR3 is TGTGCCAGCAGCTTAGGGCAGGGGGTCACTGAAGCTTTCTTT. It yields the protein CASSLGQGVTEAFF. The chain carries TRBV7-2 and TRBJ1-1, with 7 bases aligning to TRBD1. V lost 1 base, J lost 4 bases, and 3 bases stayed unmatched. The CDR3 is made up of 14 amino acids. CDR1 is SGHTA and CDR2 is FQGNSA in the germline V gene.